This T cell receptor beta chain was sequenced in a study of CD8 T cells in ankylosing spondylitis. Study-level points and caveats: Fewer than 10 highly homologous variants made up a TCR beta motif that seemed to typify ankylosing spondylitis blood.

In germline, CDR1 is LNHNV, CDR2 YYDKDF (reference sequence). This CDR3 contains 15 residues. Trimming stripped 5 bases from V and 5 bases from J, with 19 bases between. One entry per CDR3 protein, called by TCRdb with MiXCR from the 5' RACE reads. The sample records fewer than 550,000 distinct CDR3 sequences, roughly 5.3% being singletons. This clonotype was observed many times. Its antigen is as yet unknown. The sequenced material came from blood, either unsorted or a sorted T cell fraction (not recorded which). The TCR was taken from a male donor with ankylosing spondylitis. The chain carries TRBV15 and TRBJ2-7; possible D gene TRBD2, 6 bases. The CDR3 DNA follows: TGTGCCACCAGCGGCTGGGCGGGACCCCCCAACGAGCAGTACTTC. Encoded protein: CATSGWAGPPNEQYF.